This T cell receptor beta chain was identified during a study of T-cell memory formation after mild COVID-19 (dated by TCRdb to the early 2020s). In terms of the full investigation: Most TCR sequence clusters were specific to one of the two donors. Longitudinal TCRalpha and TCRbeta repertoire sequencing tracked T-cell clones expanding and contracting after mild COVID-19 in two donors. The cohort was made up of two young adult volunteers, one female and one male, who were previously healthy.

What the authors observed across the whole study: Only a couple of mild cases were covered in the study, and larger cohorts including severe cases with pre-infection samples were considered necessary. The detection of some responding clones in pre-infection memory suggests that pre-existing cross-reactive memory T cells joined the SARS-CoV-2 response. Balanced CD4/CD8 phenotypes were observed for clones contracting from day 15 to 85, whereas a bias towards CD4+ was observed for a second wave of clones expanding from day 15 to 37. The second-wave clones that peaked on day 37 were not confirmed to be SARS-CoV-2 specific. Contracting CD4+ clones turned up mainly in the CM and EM memory subsets, whereas EMRA was where CD8+ clones were enriched.

Ficoll-Paque density gradient centrifugation was used to isolate PBMCs. TCRdb shows the sequencer as Illumina NovaSeq 6000. Using 5'RACE with constant-segment primers, TCRalpha and TCRbeta cDNA libraries were constructed, with sample barcodes and unique molecular identifiers added in the process. RNA was extracted from every sample with Trizol reagent. Libraries were amplified in two PCR steps, with a second sample barcode and Illumina TruSeq adapters added in the second step. Libraries were sequenced on an Illumina NovaSeq with 2 x 150 bp paired-end reads. The authors' analysis ran thus. Demultiplexing of reads and collapsing into UMI-guided consensus sequences were performed with migec v1.2.7. With mixcr v2.1.11, UMI consensuses were aligned to TRA and TRB V and J templates and assembled into clonotypes. A clonotype was counted as expanded or contracted only when both edgeR and NoisET called the clonotype significant, with the noise models trained on biological replicates. For edgeR calls, the thresholds were a false discovery rate-adjusted p below 0.01 and a log2 fold-change of 1. As an exploratory analysis of dynamics, max-normalized trajectories of the 1000 most abundant clonotypes were examined by PCA with hierarchical clustering. The CD4 or CD8 phenotype of responding clones was assigned using the separately sequenced CD4+ and CD8+ repertoires. TCRdb's own reprocessing of the public reads used fastp at Q25 and MiXCR and kept productive beta chains. Records with the same CDR3 protein are collapsed into one entry carrying the most frequent genes and DNA. TCRdb's processing, not the study's, gives the V and J calls here. The sample table holds over 150,000 distinct CDR3 sequences, of which 10% to 15% were seen once. The ten largest account for about 3.3% of the sample.

This clonotype was picked up many times. Its antigen is currently not known. Base qualities are missing; no much larger clone stands one base away. The sequenced material came from PBMCs or a T cell subset sorted from them (not recorded which). The clonotype originates from a man between 18 and 35 years old who had mild COVID-19 (a few samples of this study predate the infection). The sample titles of this study are shuffled in the database, so cell type and time point are left out; the donor was told from shared clones.

The base sequence is TGTGCCAGCACCAGCTTCACAGATACGCAGTATTTT. This is translated as CASTSFTDTQYF. This chain joins TRBV28 to TRBJ2-3; the D gene cannot be named for sure. The CDR3 goes from the cysteine to the phenylalanine over 12 residues. Only CDR3 DNA remains: 36 bases, in frame from the first base. CDR1 and CDR2 were assigned from the germline V gene as MDHEN and SYDVKM. V and J are truncated by 7 bases and 2 bases respectively, leaving an intervening sequence of 7 bases. The reference TRBV28 and TRBJ2-3 proteins fill in what lies around the CDR3, so the full variable domain reads DVKVTQSSRYLVKRTGEKVFLECVQDMDHENMFWYRQDPGLGLRLIYFSYDVKMKEKGDIPEGYSVSREKKERFSLILESASTNQTSMYLCASTSFTDTQYFGPGTRLTVL.